This T cell receptor beta chain was found in a study of early T cells in non-severe SARS-CoV-2 infection. Turning to the study itself: Sequencing input comprised bulk RNA from unsorted whole blood; chain pairing was not available.

The CDR3 has 12 residues. V was trimmed by 5 bases and J by 4 bases, leaving 9 bases between them. Separate cDNA molecules each had unique molecular identifiers attached to them. TCRdb processed the 5' RACE reads anew with MiXCR; each CDR3 protein has one entry. Of tens of thousands of distinct CDR3 sequences listed, around 12% are singletons. This TCR was recovered from an adult who was a healthcare worker with PCR-confirmed SARS-CoV-2 infection or an uninfected control (not recorded which). The chain recombines TRBV12-3 or TRBV12-4 with TRBJ2-7; unclear D gene. Here the sequenced sample was whole blood, taken at baseline. Here the CDR3 DNA reads TGTGCCAGCAGTGCCGGCCCTTACGAGCAGTACTTC. Protein: CASSAGPYEQYF.